This T cell receptor beta chain is from a study of T-cell memory formation after mild COVID-19. TCRdb independently ran MiXCR on the 5' RACE reads; one entry per CDR3 protein. The repertoire consists of under 450,000 distinct CDR3 sequences, with 20% to 25% occurring once and the leading ten covering around 20%. The CDR3 has 11 amino acids. CDR1 and CDR2 (germline): SNHLY, FYNNEI. Trimming stripped 5 bases from V and 7 bases from J, with 8 bases between. This clonotype was observed many times. Sample: PBMCs or a T cell subset sorted from them (not recorded which). This sequence joins TRBV2 and TRBJ2-5; a weak D match, TRBD1 (6 bases). The source of this sequence is a man aged 18 to 30 who had mild COVID-19 (a few samples of this study predate the infection). Cell type and time point are not known. Here the CDR3 reads CASSPTGTQYF. CDR3 in DNA: TGTGCCAGCAGTCCGACAGGGACCCAGTACTTC.